This T cell receptor (beta chain) was sequenced for a study of radiation and T cells in renal cell carcinoma. About the research overall: Nephrectomy followed 15 Gy stereotactic body radiation by 4 weeks. Notes on the study in general: Baseline intratumoral clonotype presence is unknown without pretreatment biopsies.

The protocol was immunoSEQ multiplex PCR, while the TCRdb copy is restricted to in-frame clones and leaves out a portion. This table holds tens of thousands of clones, approximately 84% found once. Concerning this clone itself: Antigen: not known.

The V and J ends lost 3 bases and 3 bases respectively, with 9 bases between them. In germline, CDR1 is MNHNS, CDR2 SASEGT. The CDR3 length is 13 residues. Time point denoted: baseline pretreatment blood. Treatment in this sample: 15 Gy SBRT to primary tumor, nephrectomy 4 weeks later. After SBRT, blood was collected at 2 and 4 weeks, plus baseline. Clear cell pathology was present in this patient's renal cell carcinoma. This clonotype was sampled from a man in his sixties with renal cell carcinoma. The rearrangement joins TRBV6-1 to TRBJ2-7; TRBD1 might be the D (5 bases). This specimen was blood, taken from a patient whose treatment included radiotherapy and nephrectomy. The CDR3 loop reads CASSESGYYEQYF. The CDR3 nucleotides are TGTGCCAGCAGTGAGTCAGGGTACTACGAGCAGTACTTC.